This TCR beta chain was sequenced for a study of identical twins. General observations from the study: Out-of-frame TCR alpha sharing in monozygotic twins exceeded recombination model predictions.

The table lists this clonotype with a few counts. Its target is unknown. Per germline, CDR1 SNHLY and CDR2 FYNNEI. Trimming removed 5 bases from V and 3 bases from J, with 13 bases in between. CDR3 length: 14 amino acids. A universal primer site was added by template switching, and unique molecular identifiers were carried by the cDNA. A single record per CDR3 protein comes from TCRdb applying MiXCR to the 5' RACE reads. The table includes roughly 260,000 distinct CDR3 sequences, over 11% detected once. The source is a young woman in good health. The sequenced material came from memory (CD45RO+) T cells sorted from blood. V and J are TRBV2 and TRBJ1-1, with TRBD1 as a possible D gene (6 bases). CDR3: CASSLQGGDTEAFF. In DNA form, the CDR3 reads TGTGCCAGCAGTCTACAGGGAGGGGACACTGAAGCTTTCTTT. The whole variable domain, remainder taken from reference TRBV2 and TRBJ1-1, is EPEVTQTPSHQVTQMGQEVILRCVPISNHLYFYWYRQILGQKVEFLVSFYNNEISEKSEIFDDQFSVERPDGSNFTLKIRSTKLEDSAMYFCASSLQGGDTEAFFGQGTRLTVV.